Presented here are 18 T cell receptor beta chains from one specimen sequenced in a study of identifying expanded T cells in peripheral blood. Using immunoSEQ multiplex PCR, the repertoire was profiled, and TCRdb retains in-frame clones only, with some absent. The repertoire includes approximately 130,000 clones, roughly 84% of them detected once, and around 3.3% sits in the top ten. Sequencing input: blood. These receptors all stem from a person aged 18 to 75 in good health.

Remarks on this clone: At the DNA level, this CDR3 is encoded by other sequences in the same sample as well. This rearrangement joins TRBV6-1 to TRBJ1-2; possible D gene TRBD1, 5 bases. The V end lost 2 bases, the J end lost 3 bases, and 10 bases lay between the germline ends. Germline V gene data show CDR1 as MNHNS and CDR2 as SASEGT. The CDR3 loop spans 14 amino acids. CDR3 residues: CASSEYGGDYGYTF. The CDR3 DNA reads as TGTGCCAGCAGTGAATATGGGGGGGACTATGGCTACACCTTC.

The chain joins TRBV7-9 to TRBJ2-1; 9 positions match TRBD1. Germline V gives CDR1 SEHNR, CDR2 FQNEAQ (reference sequence). V lost 4 bases to trimming and J lost 4 bases; unmatched junction nucleotides: 5. CDR3 length: 15 residues. CDR3 sequence: CASSSEQGAYNEQFF. For the CDR3, the DNA is TGTGCCAGCAGCTCAGAACAGGGGGCTTACAATGAGCAGTTCTTC.

The gene calls are TRBV6-1 and TRBJ1-2; the match to TRBD1 covers 7 bases. Germline V CDR1 and CDR2: MNHNS, SASEGT. The CDR3 has 15 residues. V lost 5 bases to trimming and J lost 8 bases; unmatched junction nucleotides: 14. CDR3 nucleotides: TGTGCCAGCAGTTTTTCCGGACAGGCTTATGGGGGCTACACCTTC. As protein: CASSFSGQAYGGYTF.

The V gene is TRBV9, the J gene TRBJ2-6; D gene ambiguous. Deletions cut 3 bases from V and 3 bases from J, with 7 bases between. The CDR3 spans 14 residues. Germline V CDR1 and CDR2: SGDLS, YYNGEE. The CDR3 is CASSGGGGANVLTF. The DNA of the CDR3 is TGTGCCAGCAGCGGAGGTGGTGGGGCCAACGTCCTGACTTTC.

The rearrangement joins TRBV2 to TRBJ1-4; no definite D call. This CDR3 has 15 residues. V lost 5 bases, J lost 7 bases, and 17 bases lay in between. CDR1 and CDR2 (germline): SNHLY, FYNNEI. This CDR3 reads CASSFDKGLGEKLFF. The DNA of the CDR3 is TGTGCCAGCAGTTTCGACAAAGGACTCGGTGAAAAACTGTTTTTT.

The chain recombines TRBV7-8 with TRBJ1-2; perhaps TRBD1 as D (5 bases). The ends were cut back, 4 bases at V and 10 bases at J, with 13 bases in the middle. Germline lookup yields CDR1 SGHVS and CDR2 FQNEAQ. The CDR3 is 12 amino acids. The CDR3 DNA sequence: TGTGCCAGCAGCTGGGGAGGGGCTGACTACACCTTC. Its protein product is CASSWGGADYTF.

The chain uses TRBV5-1 and TRBJ1-1, with a tentative D call TRBD1 (5 bases). Trimming removed 0 bases from V and 7 bases from J, with 13 bases in between. CDR3 length: 14 residues. Germline V gene data show CDR1 as SGHRS and CDR2 as YFSETQ. CDR3 region: CASSLGQRRFEAFF. The CDR3 region has the DNA TGCGCCAGCAGCTTGGGACAGAGACGTTTTGAAGCTTTCTTT.

This clone appeared a few times. One junction end does not reproduce the germline sequence, and a read error may be involved. V is TRBV6-6 and J is TRBJ1-2; 9 bases line up with TRBD1. From germline, CDR1 is MNHNY and CDR2 SVGAGI (reference sequence). The CDR3 extends over 14 amino acids. The chain's CDR3 is CASSYSRGTGFLLF. The CDR3 DNA reads TGTGCCAGCAGTTACTCGAGGGGGACAGGGTTCTTACTCTTC.

This clone was counted between two and nine times. V is TRBV6-1 and J is TRBJ1-5; 8 bases agree with TRBD1. This CDR3 is 16 amino acids long. With 2 bases clipped from V and 1 base from J, the junction kept 4 bases outside the gene matches. Germline lookup yields CDR1 MNHNS and CDR2 SASEGT. The CDR3 nucleotides read TGTGCCAGCAGTGAATTCAGGGGGCTGAGCAATCAGCCCCAGCATTTT. Its translation: CASSEFRGLSNQPQHF.

The chain links TRBV7-2 to TRBJ1-1; D uncertain. V gave up 6 bases and J gave up 1 base, with 9 bases separating them. The length of the CDR3 is 13 residues. The germline V gene has CDR1 SGHTA and CDR2 FQGNSA. CDR3 region: CASSFARNTEAFF. Here the CDR3 DNA reads TGTGCCAGCAGTTTCGCTCGGAACACTGAAGCTTTCTTT.

This chain joins TRBV7-2 and TRBJ2-2; no clear D gene. The germline gives CDR1 SGHTA, CDR2 FQGNSA. There are 12 residues in the CDR3. Trimming pared 3 bases from V and 3 bases from J, leaving 2 bases between. In nucleotides, the CDR3 is TGTGCCAGCAGCTTTTACACCGGGGAGCTGTTTTTT. It is translated as CASSFYTGELFF.

The rearrangement uses TRBV6-1 and TRBJ2-6; D is unresolved. Germline-derived CDR1 and CDR2 are MNHNS and SASEGT. The CDR3 length is 15 residues. V was cut by 6 bases and J by 0 bases, with 9 bases left in between. Written as DNA, the CDR3 is TGTGCCAGCAGACCGACCAGCTCTGGGGCCAACGTCCTGACTTTC. This codes for CASRPTSSGANVLTF.

V usage is TRBV7-8 and J usage is TRBJ2-3, with a possible D match to TRBD2 (6 bases). The V end was cut by 4 bases, the J end by 2 bases, with 13 bases between. There are 15 residues in the CDR3. In germline, CDR1 is SGHVS, CDR2 FQNEAQ. The CDR3 region has the DNA TGTGCCAGCAGCTCACCGGGACTCACCACAGATACGCAGTATTTT. As protein: CASSSPGLTTDTQYF.

The chain is built from TRBV19 and TRBJ1-2; 9 bases match TRBD1. Germline-derived CDR1 and CDR2 are LNHDA and SQIVND (reference sequence). Trimming removed 5 bases from V and 5 bases from J; junction bases left unmatched: 3. This CDR3 has 13 residues. The DNA of the CDR3 is TGTGCCAGTAGTTTCGGGACAGGGTATGGCTACACCTTC. This encodes CASSFGTGYGYTF.

The genes are TRBV11-2 and TRBJ1-2; the match to TRBD1 covers 7 bases. Unmatched junction bases numbered 9, after V lost 6 bases and J lost 8 bases. Per the germline V gene, CDR1 is SGHAT and CDR2 is FQNNGV. This CDR3 comprises 13 residues. CDR3 protein: CASSFQTGRGYTF. The DNA of the CDR3 is TGTGCCAGCAGTTTCCAGACAGGGAGAGGCTACACCTTC.

The V gene is TRBV2, the J gene TRBJ2-4; D possibly corresponds to TRBD2 (6 bases). Trimming cost V 3 bases and J 4 bases, with 10 bases left between them. CDR1 SNHLY and CDR2 FYNNEI come from the germline V gene. The CDR3 sequence is 14 residues long. The CDR3: CASSEEGMKNIQYF. The CDR3 DNA is TGTGCCAGCAGTGAGGAGGGGATGAAAAACATTCAGTACTTC.

This clone has only a few counts. This chain uses TRBV29-1 with TRBJ1-1, with TRBD1 identical over 8 bases. V lost 6 bases and J lost 6; bases outside the gene matches: 9. The CDR3 extends over 13 amino acids. Germline assignment: CDR1 SQVTM and CDR2 ANQGSEA. For the CDR3, the DNA is TGCAGCGTGTGTCAGGGGGCGAGGGCTGAAGCTTTCTTT. It encodes CSVCQGARAEAFF.

This clone has just a few counts. The chain is built from TRBV18 and TRBJ1-2, with 8 bases that match TRBD1. Germline lookup yields CDR1 KGHSH and CDR2 LQKENI. CDR3 length equals 15 residues. The junction had 5 bases not matched to a gene; V was cut back by 3 bases and J by 2 bases. CDR3 loop: CASSPDRGRNYGYTF. As DNA, the CDR3 is TGTGCCAGCTCACCTGACAGGGGCCGGAACTATGGCTACACCTTC. Full variable domain (remainder filled in from reference TRBV18 and TRBJ1-2): NAGVMQNPRHLVRRRGQEARLRCSPMKGHSHVYWYRQLPEEGLKFMVYLQKENIIDESGMPKERFSAEFPKEGPSILRIQQVVRGDSAAYFCASSPDRGRNYGYTFGSGTRLTVV.